This TCR beta chain was recovered during a study of CD8+ T cells in alopecia areata (dated by TCRdb to the late 2010s). Some background on the complete study: The treated patients, all with moderate-to-severe alopecia areata, were enrolled in an open-label pilot trial of oral tofacitinib given at 5 to 10 mg twice daily. Tofacitinib was administered for 6 to 18 months, and 6 months of follow-up off drug were then conducted to assess delayed response and recurrence. Disease severity in treated patients was measured with the SALT score, which quantifies the percentage of affected scalp surface area. The study used high-throughput TCRbeta sequencing to examine T cell clonal expansion in alopecia areata, in both the C3H/HeJ mouse model and human patients. On the human side, TCRbeta sequencing was run on scalp tissue and on sorted CD4+ and CD8+ peripheral blood T cells from healthy controls and from alopecia areata patients with either patchy or totalis/universalis disease. Tofacitinib-treated patients had biopsies at baseline and at 4 and 24 weeks of treatment, with a later scalp biopsy in several patients. Clonality in the scalp was compared among normal scalp (n=4), patchy alopecia areata scalp (n=8), and alopecia totalis/universalis scalp (n=8). The RNA source kit depended on sample type: the PAXgene miRNA kit for fixed scalp, the miRNeasy kit for PBMCs, and the RNeasy kit for mouse skin. Amplification of TCRbeta CDR3 regions was done by immunoSEQ multiplex PCR using 35 Vbeta forward primers and 13 Jbeta reverse primers. General findings and caveats noted by the study authors: Because the treated cohort was small and had only one nonresponder, larger studies are needed to examine links between baseline CD8+ expansion and response. Unlike mouse skin, where gammadelta T cells dominate, normal human skin contains resident alphabeta T cells that get sequenced too, which complicates analysis of the scalp TCR repertoire. Shared TCR sequences between patients were less evident than in mice, which may be partly attributable to HLA diversity in the patient population. During tofacitinib treatment, many expanded lesional clones remained in scalp and blood, and this persistence may partly explain relapse after treatment is stopped. Compared with normal scalp, lesional scalp, particularly in alopecia totalis/universalis, had higher clonality and more expanded CD8+ clones, which suggests antigenic drive. Scalp clonality and the number of expanded CD8+ clones among the top 100 scalp clones were significantly decreased by tofacitinib.

Preparation of the library involved the immunoSEQ multiplex PCR assay. For TCR sequencing, RNA was extracted from every sample and reverse transcribed into cDNA to serve as template. First-strand cDNA was synthesized with SuperScript III using a 2:1 mix of oligo-dT and random hexamers. Amplification bias was assessed with a synthetic immune receptor repertoire, and residual bias was removed computationally. Concerning the study's data processing: After raw reads were preprocessed to remove errors, the CDR3 was defined following IMGT conventions as running from the conserved cysteine to phenylalanine. Clonality was calculated as 1 minus Shannon entropy normalized by log2 of the number of productive unique TCRs. Whether scalp clones were CD4 or CD8 was inferred by matching scalp TCRbeta sequences against CD4 and CD8 repertoires sorted from blood. This immuneACCESS table, as held by TCRdb, lists in-frame sequences with V and J called but not all clones. Of the missing ones, under half trace to an unresolved V gene in checked studies; the others have no known cause. V and J calls and clone size are copied from that table; D and trimming were computed from the DNA. In all, the sample holds under 350,000 clones, and 58% of those were seen once. Approximately 1.7% of the sample rests with the top ten.

Of note for this clone: Its cognate antigen has yet to be identified. No qualities accompany the bases; no much larger clone lies one base away.

Explained via the paper, the time point label denotes: less than 25 weeks on oral tofacitinib. In the paper's terms, the treatment or condition label means: oral pan-JAK inhibitor, 5-10 mg twice daily. Peripheral blood and lesional scalp punch biopsies were obtained from patients with alopecia areata. PBMCs were isolated by density centrifugation and stained for CD3, CD4 and CD8, after which CD4+ and CD8+ T cells were sorted on a FACSAria. Relative to germline, V is 5 bases shorter and J is 9 bases shorter, with 14 bases between their ends. The CDR1 and CDR2 encoded by the germline V gene are SGHTA and FQGTGA. From cysteine to phenylalanine, the CDR3 is 13 amino acids long. The CDR3 DNA has 39 bases and is translated from base 1.

The sample here was CD4+ T cells sorted from blood, taken at week 24, from a patient treated with tofacitinib. The chain is made from TRBV7-3 and TRBJ2-1; the D gene remains uncertain. The TCR comes from a human donor with alopecia areata. The CDR3 has the sequence CASSLLPSGEQFF. The bases are TGTGCCAGCAGCCTCCTCCCTTCTGGTGAGCAGTTCTTC.